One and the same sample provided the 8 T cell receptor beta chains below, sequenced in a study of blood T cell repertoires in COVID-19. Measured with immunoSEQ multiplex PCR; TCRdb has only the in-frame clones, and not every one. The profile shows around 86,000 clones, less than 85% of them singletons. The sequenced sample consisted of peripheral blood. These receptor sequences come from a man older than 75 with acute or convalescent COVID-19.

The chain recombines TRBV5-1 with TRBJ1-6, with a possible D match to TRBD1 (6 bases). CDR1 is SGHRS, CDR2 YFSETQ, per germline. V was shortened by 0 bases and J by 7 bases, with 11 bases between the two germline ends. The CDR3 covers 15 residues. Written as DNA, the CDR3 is TGCGCCAGCAGCTTGGCTGGACAGAGAAATTCACCCCTCCACTTT. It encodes CASSLAGQRNSPLHF. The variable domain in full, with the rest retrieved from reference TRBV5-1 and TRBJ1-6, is KAGVTQTPRYLIKTRGQQVTLSCSPISGHRSVSWYQQTPGQGLQFLFEYFSETQRNKGNFPGRFSGRQFSNSRSEMNVSTLELGDSALYLCASSLAGQRNSPLHFGNGTRLTVT.

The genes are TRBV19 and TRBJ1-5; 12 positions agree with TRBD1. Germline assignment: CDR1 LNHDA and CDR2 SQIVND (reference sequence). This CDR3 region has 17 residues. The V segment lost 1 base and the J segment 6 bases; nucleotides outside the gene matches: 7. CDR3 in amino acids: CASSIARDRGLFQPQHF. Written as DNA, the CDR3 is TGTGCCAGTAGTATAGCTCGGGACAGGGGGCTTTTTCAGCCCCAGCATTTT.

DNA of the CDR3: TGTGCCAGCAGTTACTCCGGGGGGCAGTACTTC. Translation: CASSYSGGQYF. The chain recombines TRBV6-5 with TRBJ2-7; maybe TRBD2 (6 bases). Per the germline V gene, CDR1 is MNHEY and CDR2 is SVGAGI. V was pared by 0 bases and J by 9 bases, with 6 bases between. The CDR3 runs to 11 residues.

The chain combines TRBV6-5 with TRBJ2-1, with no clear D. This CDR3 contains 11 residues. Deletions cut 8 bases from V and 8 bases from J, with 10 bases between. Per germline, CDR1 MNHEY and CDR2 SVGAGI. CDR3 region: CASRRSDEQFF. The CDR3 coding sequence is TGTGCCAGCCGGAGATCCGATGAGCAGTTCTTC.

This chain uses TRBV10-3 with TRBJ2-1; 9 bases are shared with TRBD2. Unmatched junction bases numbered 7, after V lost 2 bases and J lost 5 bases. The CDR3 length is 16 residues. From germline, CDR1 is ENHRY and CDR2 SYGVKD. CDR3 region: CAISEAASGINNEQFF. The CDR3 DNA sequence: TGTGCCATCAGTGAGGCGGCTAGCGGGATAAACAATGAGCAGTTCTTC.

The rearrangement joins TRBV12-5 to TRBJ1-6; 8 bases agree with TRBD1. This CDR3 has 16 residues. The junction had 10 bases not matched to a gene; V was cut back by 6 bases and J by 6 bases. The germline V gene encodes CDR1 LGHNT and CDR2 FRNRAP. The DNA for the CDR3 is TGTGCTAGTGGACCTCCCCGGACAGGGTCTAATTCACCCCTCCACTTT. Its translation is CASGPPRTGSNSPLHF.

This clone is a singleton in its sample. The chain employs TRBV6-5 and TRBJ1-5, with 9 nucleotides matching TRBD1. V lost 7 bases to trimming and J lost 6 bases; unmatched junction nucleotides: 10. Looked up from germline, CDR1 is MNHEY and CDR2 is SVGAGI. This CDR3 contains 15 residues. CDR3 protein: CASNPQTGGFQPQHF. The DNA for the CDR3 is TGTGCCAGCAATCCCCAGACAGGGGGTTTTCAGCCCCAGCATTTT.

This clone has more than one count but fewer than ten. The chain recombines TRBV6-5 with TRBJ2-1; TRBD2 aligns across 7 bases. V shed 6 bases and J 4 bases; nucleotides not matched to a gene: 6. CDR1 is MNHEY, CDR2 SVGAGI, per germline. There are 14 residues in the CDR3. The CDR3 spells CASRLREIYNEQFF. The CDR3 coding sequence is TGTGCCAGCAGGTTGCGGGAGATATACAATGAGCAGTTCTTC.